This TCR beta chain is drawn from a study of T cell responses to AZD1222 COVID-19 vaccine listed by TCRdb under 2021. Background on the whole study: A total of over 230 trial participants underwent TCR sequencing, of whom around 200 received two doses of AZD1222 and 26 received two doses of the MenACWY control vaccine. Trial participants were enrolled into age subgroups of 18-55, 56-69 and 70-plus years, which contained 148, 28 and 57 TCR-sequenced participants, respectively. Here is what the overall study found, with its caveats: Conclusions about previously exposed vaccinees were limited because only 5 or 6 AZD1222 recipients were SARS-CoV-2 seropositive at baseline. After two AZD1222 doses, both the breadth and the depth of spike-specific TCRs were significantly higher than at day 0 and than in MenACWY recipients. Nearly half of unique spike-specific TCRs reportedly recognized epitopes outside regions mutated in the B.1.351 and B.1.1.7 variants. The 56-69-year group was small, and its depth increase did not reach significance, likely because of low power. Because no day 14 peak-response samples were available, repertoires were characterized only after the peak T cell response. The vaccine-associated CD4 TCRs covered the entire spike protein, and the dominant responses fell in regions 160-218 and 743-854. Participants were mostly white British and included more females than males, and it was suggested by the authors that clonal diversity may have been underestimated.

This clone occurred once. Its antigen remains unidentified. Base qualities are missing; no much larger clone stands one base away. The CDR3 regions of human TCRbeta chains were analyzed by immunosequencing. The study's own analysis went as follows. TCRs in the repertoires were matched against a reference library of SARS-CoV-2-specific TCRs that had been generated with the MIRA antigen-specificity platform. Breadth was defined as the fraction of unique TCRs that were SARS-CoV-2-associated, and depth was defined as the fraction of total T cells that were SARS-CoV-2-associated. Using the MIRA data, every spike-specific TCR was mapped to the spike region that the TCR reacted to and assigned to either a CD4 or a CD8 class. Log10-transformed breadth and depth values were compared by one-way ANOVA with Sidak's multiple comparisons tests. TCRdb provides this immuneACCESS table in a form limited to in-frame rearrangements. Some clones are lacking; in checked studies, under half of them reflect an unresolved V gene, and why the rest are absent is not known. That table furnishes V, J and clone size, whereas the DNA furnished D and trimming. The sample table shows roughly 190,000 clones, and about 89% are seen once. About 1.7% of the sample comes from the top ten.

V is shortened by 5 bases, J by 2 bases, and the region joining them spans 13 bases. Its CDR3 holds 15 amino acids, cysteine through phenylalanine. Just the 45-base CDR3 DNA is kept, in frame starting at base 1. Based on the germline V gene, the CDR1 and CDR2 sequences are SGHTA and FQGNSA. The sample's time point label is to be understood as: about 28 days (+/-7) after the second vaccine dose. Because spike-specific TCR depth and breadth did not differ between the two schedules, AZD1222 recipients who got a second dose at roughly 4 weeks were pooled with those who got a second dose at roughly 12 weeks. The vaccinee samples were drawn from two UK trials, COV001 and COV002, one of which was a single-blind randomized controlled phase 2/3 trial testing AZD1222 (ChAdOx1 nCoV-19) in healthy adults. For TCRbeta chain sequencing, PBMC samples from trial participants were taken at day 0 and at day 28 after the second dose.

The sample consisted of peripheral blood, taken 28 days after the second AZD1222 dose. The source is an adult who received the AZD1222 COVID-19 vaccine. This sequence uses TRBV7-2 and TRBJ2-1; D gene: possibly TRBD2, on 6 matching bases. The CDR3 here reads CASSPRRVTYNEQFF. The nucleotide sequence is TGTGCCAGCAGCCCCCGGAGGGTGACCTACAATGAGCAGTTCTTC.